The 19 T cell receptor beta chains below all came from one sample that was sequenced in a study of low-dose radiotherapy and immunotherapy resistance in tumors. TRAV- and TRBV-specific primers were used for first-strand cDNA, which covered alpha and beta chains. The PCR that amplified TCRs ran for 20 cycles, relying on a constant-region primer and a V-primer adapter. Each CDR3 protein gets one entry after TCRdb re-called the reads with MiXCR. The repertoire holds 35,000 to 50,000 distinct CDR3 sequences, less than 25% seen once, with about 9.2% in the top ten. As to time point: after trial treatment. As to treatment: LDRT plus nivolumab, ipilimumab, low-dose cyclophosphamide and aspirin (RACIN trial). The sample here was PBMCs, taken after low-dose radiotherapy plus immunotherapy. Receptors originate from a female donor with ovarian cancer.

There are a few counts of this clonotype. This may come from a read error, since a much larger clone is one base off. V usage is TRBV7-8 and J usage is TRBJ1-5; no definite D call. V was shortened by 1 base and J by 0 bases, with 7 bases between the two germline ends. In germline, CDR1 is SGHVS, CDR2 FQNEAQ. The CDR3 runs to 15 residues. Here the CDR3 reads CASSLESYSNQPQHF. DNA of the CDR3: TGTGCCAGCAGCTTAGAGAGTTATAGCAATCAGCCCCAGCATTTT.

Many counts were recorded for this clonotype. The rearrangement joins TRBV6-6 to TRBJ1-2; D gene unclear. Trimming took off 0 bases at V and 8 bases at J, with 10 bases between the two ends. Germline lookup yields CDR1 MNHNY and CDR2 SVGAGI (reference sequence). This CDR3 region has 13 residues. The CDR3, as DNA: TGTGCCAGCAGTTACTCGGCAGCGAGAGGCTACACCTTC. It codes for CASSYSAARGYTF.

This clonotype was observed a few times. The genes are TRBV2 and TRBJ2-3, with D possibly TRBD1 on 5 matching bases. The CDR3 sequence is 14 residues long. V shed 3 bases and J shed 6 bases, with 13 bases lying between them. Germline CDR1 and CDR2: SNHLY and FYNNEI. CDR3 in DNA: TGTGCCAGCAGTGACAGGGCAGGAATGGATACGCAGTATTTT. Translating it yields CASSDRAGMDTQYF.

This clonotype was detected ten times or more. The CDR3 loop reads CASSLSAGGNSPLHF. The CDR3 coding sequence is TGCGCCAGCAGCTTGAGCGCAGGGGGAAATTCACCCCTCCACTTT. V and J are TRBV5-1 and TRBJ1-6; 7 nucleotides line up with TRBD1. J was trimmed by 7 bases and V by 1 base; bases with no gene match: 5. The CDR3 length is 15 residues. CDR1 is SGHRS, CDR2 YFSETQ, per germline.

This clonotype has a count of ten or more. The V and J genes are TRBV28 and TRBJ1-1, with D uncertain. The CDR3 runs 11 residues. Germline-derived CDR1 and CDR2 are MDHEN and SYDVKM. The V end was cut by 6 bases, the J end by 4 bases, with 6 bases between. The DNA of the CDR3 is TGTGCCAGCAGAAGCGGCACTGAAGCTTTCTTT. Translating it yields CASRSGTEAFF.

The table lists this clonotype with many counts. V is TRBV4-3 and J is TRBJ2-7; 12 bases align to TRBD2. This CDR3 region has 16 residues. Germline CDR1 reads LGHNA; CDR2 reads YSLEER. Losses at the gene ends were 1 base for V and 6 bases for J; bases not matched to a gene: 7. CDR3 nucleotide sequence: TGCGCCAGCAGCCAAGCCGGGACTAGCGGGTTTTTCGAGCAGTACTTC. Translation: CASSQAGTSGFFEQYF.

This clonotype was seen many times. The chain couples TRBV28 to TRBJ1-1, with D possibly TRBD1 on 5 matching bases. Germline V gives CDR1 MDHEN, CDR2 SYDVKM. V shed 8 bases and J shed 1 base, with 11 bases lying between them. This CDR3 spans 13 amino acids. This CDR3 reads CASARGQNTEAFF. In nucleotides, the CDR3 is TGTGCCAGCGCCCGTGGACAGAACACTGAAGCTTTCTTT.

This clonotype came up many times. The chain employs TRBV6-6 and TRBJ2-5, with a possible D match to TRBD1 (6 bases). V lost 6 bases and J 4 bases, leaving 18 bases between the germline ends. Germline V CDR1 and CDR2: MNHNY, SVGAGI (reference sequence). The CDR3 consists of 15 residues. CDR3 amino acids: CASSYPQGIGETQYF. The DNA for the CDR3 is TGTGCCAGCAGCTACCCACAGGGAATTGGAGAGACCCAGTACTTC.

This clonotype was picked up many times. The chain employs TRBV20-1 and TRBJ1-2; D is unresolved. From germline, CDR1 is DFQATT and CDR2 SNEGSKA (reference sequence). V lost 0 bases and J lost 6, with 8 bases in between. The CDR3 contains 12 residues. The DNA of the CDR3 is TGCAGTGCTAGAGACAACCATAATGGCTACACCTTC. Its protein product is CSARDNHNGYTF.

This chain uses TRBV28 with TRBJ2-7; the D is unclear. CDR1 is MDHEN and CDR2 is SYDVKM in the germline V gene. Trimming shortened V by 3 bases and J by 9 bases, and 9 bases separated the two germline ends. This CDR3 is 11 amino acids long. The CDR3 nucleotides read TGTGCCAGCAGTTTCCGACACGGGCAGTACTTC. The encoded protein is CASSFRHGQYF.

V is TRBV28 and J is TRBJ1-1, with TRBD1 as a possible D gene (5 bases). The germline gives CDR1 MDHEN, CDR2 SYDVKM. CDR3 length: 12 residues. Trimming left V 5 bases short and J 7 bases short, with 11 bases between. The CDR3, as DNA: TGTGCCAGCAGTGGGACCCGAGATGAAGCTTTCTTT. This codes for CASSGTRDEAFF.

This clonotype came up a few times. It differs at one base from a far larger clone, so likely a read error. The chain joins TRBV10-3 to TRBJ2-7, with TRBD2 matching over 7 bases. CDR1 ENHRY and CDR2 SYGVKD come from the germline V gene. The CDR3 totals 16 residues. Losses at the gene ends were 3 bases for V and 7 bases for J; bases not matched to a gene: 15. The CDR3 coding sequence is TGTGCCATCAGTGACGTTGGAAGCGGGGTAGACAATGAGCAGTACTTC. This gives the protein CAISDVGSGVDNEQYF.

At least ten counts were recorded for this clonotype. This chain links TRBV4-2 with TRBJ1-1, with 7 bases lining up with TRBD1. This CDR3 is built from 16 residues. The germline V gene has CDR1 LGHNA and CDR2 YNFKEQ. The junction had 14 bases not matched to a gene; V was cut back by 2 bases and J by 8 bases. The CDR3 loop reads CASSQHLAQGQVEAFF. The CDR3 DNA follows: TGTGCCAGCAGCCAACACCTCGCTCAAGGACAGGTGGAAGCTTTCTTT.

This clonotype was seen many times. The CDR3 is CASSLALDRSYEQYF. The CDR3 bases are TGTGCCAGCAGCTTAGCGTTAGACAGATCCTACGAGCAGTACTTC. The V and J genes are TRBV7-2 and TRBJ2-7, with D perhaps TRBD1 (5 bases). Looked up from germline, CDR1 is SGHTA and CDR2 is FQGNSA. The V end lost 0 bases, the J end lost 1 base, and 10 bases lay between the germline ends. The CDR3 spans 15 residues. Full variable domain (remainder filled in from reference TRBV7-2 and TRBJ2-7): GAGVSQSPSNKVTEKGKDVELRCDPISGHTALYWYRQSLGQGLEFLIYFQGNSAPDKSGLPSDRFSAERTGGSVSTLTIQRTQQEDSAVYLCASSLALDRSYEQYFGPGTRLTVT.

The chain links TRBV2 to TRBJ2-1; D is possibly TRBD1 (6 bases). Trimming stripped 4 bases from V and 10 bases from J, with 17 bases between. The germline V gene encodes CDR1 SNHLY and CDR2 FYNNEI. The CDR3 totals 14 residues. CDR3 sequence: CASSVGTSNREQFF. The CDR3 DNA follows: TGTGCCAGCAGTGTAGGGACATCGAATCGAGAGCAGTTCTTC.

This clonotype was seen many times. The genes are TRBV20-1 and TRBJ2-3, with 9 bases aligning to TRBD1. With 6 bases clipped from V and 7 bases from J, the junction kept 11 bases outside the gene matches. CDR3 length: 14 residues. The germline CDR1 and CDR2 sequences are DFQATT and SNEGSKA (reference sequence). CDR3 nucleotides: TGCAGTGCCCCGGGACAGGGTTTAGTGAATACGCAGTATTTT. The encoded protein is CSAPGQGLVNTQYF.

This clonotype appeared many times. The chain joins TRBV19 to TRBJ1-5; 8 bases are shared with TRBD1. V was clipped by 8 bases and J by 5 bases; unmatched bases: 8. This CDR3 has 14 amino acids. The germline gives CDR1 LNHDA, CDR2 SQIVND (reference sequence). CDR3 coding DNA: TGTGCCAGTTCTACTAACAGGGGGGATCAGCCCCAGCATTTT. This sequence encodes CASSTNRGDQPQHF.

This clonotype has a count of ten or more. This chain links TRBV28 with TRBJ1-1; D is uncertain. V was clipped by 4 bases and J by 1 base, with 7 bases between them. In germline, CDR1 is MDHEN, CDR2 SYDVKM. There are 13 residues in the CDR3. CDR3 DNA sequence: TGTGCCAGCAGTTCTCCGCCGAACACTGAAGCTTTCTTT. Amino acids: CASSSPPNTEAFF.

Worth noting for this clonotype: No DNA is shown, since the ends of the CDR3 on it are uncertain; the CDR3 is the one TCRdb lists. This chain joins TRBV5-5 and TRBJ1-4; TRBD1 was called by the table and not checked on the DNA. Looked up from germline, CDR1 is SGHKS and CDR2 is YYEKEE (reference sequence). The CDR3 has 13 amino acids, counting both end residues. The CDR3: CASSSRGEKLFFF.